Listed below are T cell receptor beta chains from one sample, sequenced in a study of shared clonotypes between healthy human individuals. Clones were sequenced by immunoSEQ multiplex PCR, and TCRdb holds only the in-frame ones, with some missing. The sample contains about 700,000 clones, about 91% of which appear only once. The specimen was naive CD8+ T cells sorted from blood. The receptors derive from a man aged 25-40 years in good health. The CDR3 runs from the conserved cysteine through the conserved F or W. A D gene is named only where the DNA matches it firmly. The size field is filled for only some rows; it gives once, few, many or a size class.

CDR3 protein,CDR3 DNA,J gene,clone size,V gene,D gene
CASSFGTTYEQYF,TGTGCCAGCAGCTTCGGGACAACCTACGAGCAGTACTTC,TRBJ2-7,.,TRBV5-4,.
CASSWETGTYEQYF,TGCGCCAGCAGCTGGGAGACAGGAACCTACGAGCAGTACTTC,TRBJ2-7,.,TRBV5-1,.
CASSSPTGLGGYTF,TGTGCCAGCAGTAGCCCCACAGGGTTAGGTGGCTACACCTTC,TRBJ1-2,.,TRBV27,.
CASSKDRGPNTGELFF,TGTGCCAGTAGTAAAGACAGGGGGCCGAACACCGGGGAGCTGTTTTTT,TRBJ2-2,.,TRBV19,TRBD1
CASSIRAGGPLLYEQYF,TGTGCCAGTAGTATAAGAGCGGGAGGGCCTCTCCTCTACGAGCAGTACTTC,TRBJ2-7,.,TRBV19,TRBD2
CASSLGETEAFF,TGTGCCAGCAGCTTAGGCGAGACTGAAGCTTTCTTT,TRBJ1-1,.,TRBV7-9,.
CASIPRNTGELFF,TGTGCCAGCATCCCCAGAAACACCGGGGAGCTGTTTTTT,TRBJ2-2,.,TRBV7-9,.
CASSPRRVQETQYF,TGTGCCAGCAGCCCTAGGAGGGTCCAAGAGACCCAGTACTTC,TRBJ2-5,once,TRBV27,.
CASSFRAGGLNEQFF,TGTGCCAGCAGTTTTCGGGCCGGCGGGCTAAATGAGCAGTTCTTC,TRBJ2-1,.,TRBV27,.
CASIAGKNEQFF,TGTGCCAGCATCGCAGGGAAAAATGAGCAGTTCTTC,TRBJ2-1,.,TRBV2,.
CASSQGTSGVYEQYF,TGCGCCAGCAGCCAAGGAACTAGCGGGGTCTACGAGCAGTACTTC,TRBJ2-7,.,TRBV4-3,TRBD2
CASPPPENTGELFF,TGTGCCAGCCCCCCCCCGGAGAACACCGGGGAGCTGTTTTTT,TRBJ2-2,.,TRBV7-9,.
CASSLLAWEQFF,TGTGCCAGCAGCTTATTGGCCTGGGAGCAGTTCTTC,TRBJ2-1,once,TRBV11-2,.
CASSRPNQPQHF,TGTGCCAGCAGTAGACCGAATCAGCCCCAGCATTTT,TRBJ1-5,.,TRBV27,.
CASRPPYGADNEQFF,TGCGCCAGCAGACCCCCTTACGGGGCCGACAATGAGCAGTTCTTC,TRBJ2-1,.,TRBV5-1,.
CASSSLTGGTDTQYF,TGTGCCAGCAGCTCCCTGACAGGGGGCACAGATACGCAGTATTTT,TRBJ2-3,once,TRBV5-5,TRBD1
CASRDQGYGYTF,TGTGCCAGCAGGGATCAGGGTTATGGCTACACCTTC,TRBJ1-2,once,TRBV14,.
CASSQIASGRTDTQYF,TGTGCCAGCAGCCAAATAGCTAGCGGGAGGACAGATACGCAGTATTTT,TRBJ2-3,.,TRBV7-9,TRBD2
CASSLVGTYNEQFF,TGTGCCAGCAGTTTGGTGGGGACCTACAATGAGCAGTTCTTC,TRBJ2-1,.,TRBV28,.
CASTIARSGELFF,TGTGCCAGCACAATCGCCCGGTCCGGGGAGCTGTTTTTT,TRBJ2-2,few,TRBV18,.
CASSVGQGGEKLFF,TGTGCCAGCAGTGTTGGGCAGGGAGGGGAAAAACTGTTTTTT,TRBJ1-4,few,TRBV2,.
CASSLRASYEQYF,TGTGCCAGCAGCTTGCGGGCTTCCTACGAGCAGTACTTC,TRBJ2-7,.,TRBV5-4,.
CASSREGVDEQYF,TGCGCCAGCAGCCGCGAAGGGGTCGACGAGCAGTACTTC,TRBJ2-7,.,TRBV5-1,.
CATSPEQLNTEAFF,TGTGCCACATCCCCGGAACAGCTGAACACTGAAGCTTTCTTT,TRBJ1-1,.,TRBV15,.
CASSNGLAGAGEQYF,TGTGCCAGCAGTAACGGACTAGCGGGAGCTGGGGAGCAGTACTTC,TRBJ2-7,.,TRBV13,TRBD2
CASSFGGGYEQYF,TGTGCCAGCAGCTTCGGGGGAGGCTACGAGCAGTACTTC,TRBJ2-7,.,TRBV11-3,.
CASSLTQGREEQFF,TGTGCCAGCAGCCTTACCCAGGGAAGAGAGGAGCAGTTCTTC,TRBJ2-1,.,TRBV6-1,.
CASSLGELTDTQYF,TGTGCCAGCAGCTTAGGGGAACTCACAGATACGCAGTATTTT,TRBJ2-3,.,TRBV11-2,.
CASRDPTYEQYF,TGTGCCAGCAGGGATCCCACCTACGAGCAGTACTTC,TRBJ2-7,.,TRBV28,.
CASSPQEGGSYSYNEQFF,TGTGCCAGCAGCCCGCAGGAAGGCGGGTCGTACTCCTACAATGAGCAGTTCTTC,TRBJ2-1,once,TRBV7-9,.
CASSVLEGGGYSNQPQHF,TGTGCCAGCAGTGTCCTCGAGGGCGGGGGATATAGCAATCAGCCCCAGCATTTT,TRBJ1-5,.,TRBV28,.
CASAGLAGINEQFF,TGTGCCAGCGCGGGACTAGCGGGGATCAATGAGCAGTTCTTC,TRBJ2-1,.,TRBV28,TRBD2
CASSQGDTQYF,TGTGCCAGCAGCCAAGGCGATACGCAGTATTTT,TRBJ2-3,.,TRBV7-2,.
CASSNPQEPYSNQPQHF,TGTGCCAGCAGTAACCCCCAGGAACCCTATAGCAATCAGCCCCAGCATTTT,TRBJ1-5,.,TRBV28,.
CASSLGQGSNQPQHF,TGTGCCAGCAGCTTGGGACAGGGGAGCAATCAGCCCCAGCATTTT,TRBJ1-5,.,TRBV5-5,TRBD1
CASSQAGSRFSGYTF,TGCGCCAGCAGCCAAGCGGGGTCGCGTTTCAGTGGCTACACCTTC,TRBJ1-2,.,TRBV4-1,.
CASSLLAASPYEQYF,TGTGCCAGCAGCTTACTAGCGGCCTCCCCCTACGAGCAGTACTTC,TRBJ2-7,.,TRBV7-9,TRBD2
CASSHRVLTTGSVNEQFF,TGTGCCAGCAGCCACCGGGTCCTTACGACAGGGTCGGTCAATGAGCAGTTCTTC,TRBJ2-1,.,TRBV14,TRBD1
CASSLKQGAQPQHF,TGTGCCAGCAGTTTAAAACAGGGGGCTCAGCCCCAGCATTTT,TRBJ1-5,.,TRBV28,TRBD1
CASSFPFYEQYF,TGTGCCAGCAGCTTTCCTTTTTACGAGCAGTACTTC,TRBJ2-7,.,TRBV7-9,.
CASRFGGSQSRANVLTF,TGCGCCAGCCGTTTTGGCGGTTCACAAAGTCGGGCCAACGTCCTGACTTTC,TRBJ2-6,.,TRBV5-1,.
CASSLWTSGAYEQYF,TGTGCCAGCAGCTTATGGACTAGCGGGGCCTACGAGCAGTACTTC,TRBJ2-7,.,TRBV11-2,TRBD2
CASSLKDSTYEQYF,TGTGCCAGCAGTTTAAAAGATTCCACCTACGAGCAGTACTTC,TRBJ2-7,.,TRBV27,.
CATSIRTGVYGYTF,TGTGCCACCAGTATACGGACAGGAGTCTATGGCTACACCTTC,TRBJ1-2,.,TRBV15,TRBD1
CASSSHDPYEQYF,TGTGCCAGTAGTTCCCATGATCCCTACGAGCAGTACTTC,TRBJ2-7,.,TRBV19,.
CASSLVSPREVTDTQYF,TGTGCCAGCAGCTTAGTAAGCCCGCGGGAGGTCACAGATACGCAGTATTTT,TRBJ2-3,.,TRBV7-2,TRBD2
CARDEQYF,TGTGCCAGGGATGAGCAGTACTTC,TRBJ2-7,few,TRBV19,.
CASRRGSRNQPQHF,TGTGCCAGCAGGAGGGGTTCTAGGAATCAGCCCCAGCATTTT,TRBJ1-5,.,TRBV27,.
CASSQGTGGRETQYF,TGCGCCAGCAGCCAGGGGACAGGGGGCAGGGAGACCCAGTACTTC,TRBJ2-5,.,TRBV4-3,TRBD1
CASSLASTGTFYNEQFF,TGTGCCAGCAGCTTGGCTTCTACGGGAACCTTTTACAATGAGCAGTTCTTC,TRBJ2-1,.,TRBV5-8,.
CASSEGRRSYEQYF,TGTGCCAGCAGTGAAGGTAGGCGATCCTACGAGCAGTACTTC,TRBJ2-7,.,TRBV2,.
CASVTGTGTSGANVLTF,TGTGCCAGTGTGACCGGGACAGGGACCTCTGGGGCCAACGTCCTGACTTTC,TRBJ2-6,once,TRBV19,TRBD1